There are a few counts of the clone carrying this TCR beta chain. The sample belongs to a study of T cell changes during pregnancy in multiple sclerosis. Measured with immunoSEQ multiplex PCR; TCRdb has only the in-frame clones, and not every one. The sample consists of about 59,000 clones, around nine tenths of them appearing once. The CDR3 extends over 18 amino acids. Trimming pared 0 bases from V and 7 bases from J, leaving 22 bases between. Germline lookup yields CDR1 LGHNA and CDR2 YSLEER. The sample consisted of peripheral blood from another person, used as feeder cells. V gene TRBV4-3 combines with J gene TRBJ1-3; D is unresolved. This TCR derives from a human donor whose cells served as feeder cells for cultures in a pregnancy study. CDR3 coding DNA: TGCGCCAGCAGCCAAGATTATCGTTCGTTTACTCTCGGGAACACCATATATTTT. Residues: CASSQDYRSFTLGNTIYF.